These T cell receptor beta chains were read from a single sample in a study of blood T cell repertoires in COVID-19. Assay: immunoSEQ multiplex PCR; the TCRdb copy retains only in-frame clones and omits some. The table includes 470,000 or so clones, around 89% detected once. Specimen: peripheral blood. Receptor source: a woman aged 25 to 39 with acute or convalescent COVID-19. CDR3s include the opening cysteine and the closing phenylalanine or tryptophan. The D gene is left open where the match is weak. Only part of the rows carry a size: once, few, many, or a class if the clone is expanded.

J	D	size	V	DNA	CDR3
TRBJ2-1	NA	NA	TRBV3-1/TRBV3-2	TGTGCCAGCAGCCTACAAAGCCGCGGGGAGTCCTACAATGAGCAGTTCTTC	CASSLQSRGESYNEQFF
TRBJ1-1	NA	NA	TRBV5-1	TGCGCCAGCAGCTTTGGGGGGTATGGCACTGAAGCTTTCTTT	CASSFGGYGTEAFF
TRBJ2-3	NA	NA	TRBV24-1	TGTGCCACCAGTGATTCAGGAGGGGCGGGAGATACGCAGTATTTT	CATSDSGGAGDTQYF
TRBJ2-7	TRBD1	NA	TRBV28	TGTGCCAGCAGCCAGGGACAGGGGCTTGAGTACTTC	CASSQGQGLEYF
TRBJ1-2	NA	NA	TRBV19	TGTGCCAGTAGTATGTCGGGGGGACGGGGCTACACCTTC	CASSMSGGRGYTF
TRBJ1-1	NA	NA	TRBV27	TGTGCCAGCAGGAAGATCCGGGGGGGGAACACTGAAGCTTTCTTT	CASRKIRGGNTEAFF
TRBJ2-1	NA	NA	TRBV7-6	TGTGCCAGCAGCGGAGCGTTAGCGGCTAACAATGAGCAGTTCTTC	CASSGALAANNEQFF
TRBJ1-1	TRBD1	once	TRBV5-4	TGTGCCAGCAGCTTACAGGGGAAAAACACTGAAGCTTTCTTT	CASSLQGKNTEAFF
TRBJ1-6	NA	NA	TRBV6-5	TGTGCCAGCAGTTCCGGGACAACGGCCCTCCACTTT	CASSSGTTALHF
TRBJ2-1	NA	few	TRBV6-7	TGTGCCAGCAGTGACGGGGAGAGCTCCTACAATGAGCAGTTCTTC	CASSDGESSYNEQFF
TRBJ2-1	TRBD2	NA	TRBV4-1	TGCGCCAGCAGCCAAGTGCGGGGGGGCCTTGATGAGCAGTTCTTC	CASSQVRGGLDEQFF
TRBJ2-5	NA	NA	TRBV9	TGTGCCAGCAGCGTAGGCCAGAAAGAGACCCAGTACTTC	CASSVGQKETQYF
TRBJ1-2	TRBD1	once	TRBV28	TGTGCCAGCAGTTTCCGCGGACAGGTCATAGGCCTCTTC	CASSFRGQVIGLF
TRBJ2-1	TRBD2	once	TRBV7-3	TGTGCCAGCAGCTTAGCGGGACTAGCGGGGGGCAATGAGCAGTTCTTC	CASSLAGLAGGNEQFF
TRBJ2-5	TRBD2	NA	TRBV9	TGTGCCAGCAGCTCTCGGGAGGGTAGTGTAGAGACCCAGTACTTC	CASSSREGSVETQYF
TRBJ2-5	NA	NA	TRBV5-1	TGCGCCAGCAGCTTAGGAGGGGCCCAAGAGACCCAGTACTTC	CASSLGGAQETQYF
TRBJ2-5	NA	NA	TRBV5-4	TGTGCCAGCAGCCCCCCTGGCGGTTTCAGTACAAACCAAGAGACCCAGTACTTC	CASSPPGGFSTNQETQYF
TRBJ2-7	NA	NA	TRBV13	TGTGCCAGCAGCTCCGCGACAGGTCTAGTTTCCTACGAGCAGTACTTC	CASSSATGLVSYEQYF
TRBJ1-1	TRBD1	NA	TRBV27	TGTGCCAGCAGCCGACAGGGGTGGGGGTTAGCTGAAGCTTTCTTT	CASSRQGWGLAEAFF
TRBJ1-6	NA	NA	TRBV5-4	TGTGCCAGCAGCTTCGGGGGCTCCTATAATTCACCCCTCCACTTT	CASSFGGSYNSPLHF
TRBJ1-1	TRBD1	NA	TRBV15	TGTGCCACCTCCGGGACAGGGGGTCGGCCTCACACTGAAGCTTTCTTT	CATSGTGGRPHTEAFF
TRBJ2-7	TRBD1	NA	TRBV25-1	TGTGCCAGCCTCGGGACAGGGGCCTACGAGCAGTACTTC	CASLGTGAYEQYF